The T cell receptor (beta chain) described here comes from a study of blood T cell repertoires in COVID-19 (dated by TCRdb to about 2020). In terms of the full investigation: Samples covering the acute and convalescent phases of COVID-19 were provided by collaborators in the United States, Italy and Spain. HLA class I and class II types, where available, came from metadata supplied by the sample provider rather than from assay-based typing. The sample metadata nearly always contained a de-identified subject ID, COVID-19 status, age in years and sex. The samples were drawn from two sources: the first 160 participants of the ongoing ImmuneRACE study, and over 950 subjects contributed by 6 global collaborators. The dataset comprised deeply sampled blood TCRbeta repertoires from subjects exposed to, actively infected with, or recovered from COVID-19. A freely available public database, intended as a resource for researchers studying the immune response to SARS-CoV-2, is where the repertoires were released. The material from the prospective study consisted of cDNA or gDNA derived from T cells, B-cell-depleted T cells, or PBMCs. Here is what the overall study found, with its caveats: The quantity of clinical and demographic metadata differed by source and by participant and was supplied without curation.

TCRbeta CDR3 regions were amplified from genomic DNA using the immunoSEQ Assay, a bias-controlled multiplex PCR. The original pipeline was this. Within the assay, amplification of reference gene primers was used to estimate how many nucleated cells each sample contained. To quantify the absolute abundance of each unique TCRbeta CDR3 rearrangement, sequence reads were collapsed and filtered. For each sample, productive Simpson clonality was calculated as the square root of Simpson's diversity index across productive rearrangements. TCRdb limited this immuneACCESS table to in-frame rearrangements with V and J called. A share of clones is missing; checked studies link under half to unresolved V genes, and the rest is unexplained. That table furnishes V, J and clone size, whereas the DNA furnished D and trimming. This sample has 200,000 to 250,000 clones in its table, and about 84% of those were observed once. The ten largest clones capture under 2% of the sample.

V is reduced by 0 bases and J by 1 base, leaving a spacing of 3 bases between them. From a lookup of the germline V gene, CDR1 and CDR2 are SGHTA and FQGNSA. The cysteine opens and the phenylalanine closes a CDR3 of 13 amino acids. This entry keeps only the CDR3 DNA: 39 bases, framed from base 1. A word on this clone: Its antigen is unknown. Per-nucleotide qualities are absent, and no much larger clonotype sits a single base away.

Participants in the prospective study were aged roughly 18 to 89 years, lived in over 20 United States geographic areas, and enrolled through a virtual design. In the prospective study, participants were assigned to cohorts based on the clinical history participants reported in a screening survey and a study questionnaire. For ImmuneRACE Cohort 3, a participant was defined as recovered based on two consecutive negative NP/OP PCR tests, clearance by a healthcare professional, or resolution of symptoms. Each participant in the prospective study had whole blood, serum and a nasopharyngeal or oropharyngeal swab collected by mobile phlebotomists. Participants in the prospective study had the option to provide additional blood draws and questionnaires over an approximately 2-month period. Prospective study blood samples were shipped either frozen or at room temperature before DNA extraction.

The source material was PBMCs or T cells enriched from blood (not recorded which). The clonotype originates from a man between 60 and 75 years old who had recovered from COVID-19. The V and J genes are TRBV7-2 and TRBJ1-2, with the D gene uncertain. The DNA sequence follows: TGTGCCAGCAGCTTAGCCAGTAACTATGGCTACACCTTC. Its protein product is CASSLASNYGYTF.